Below are 25 T cell receptor beta chains sequenced from a single sample in a study of regulatory T cells in long-lasting Graves disease. Combining iRepertoire HTBI primers with Arm-PCR of CDR3 regions, the authors built TCR beta libraries. TCRdb called the multiplex PCR reads again in MiXCR, with one record for every CDR3 protein. The sample holds roughly 520,000 distinct CDR3 sequences, 12% seen once. Time point denoted: newly diagnosed GD, antithyroid drugs for less than 3 months. Following extraction of RNA from PBMCs, that RNA was used to make the TCR library. The sample also formed part of further work on T cells in Graves' hyperthyroidism and ophthalmopathy.

Source: peripheral blood mononuclear cells (PBMCs), taken at new diagnosis, from a patient treated with antithyroid drugs. The receptors derive from a woman aged 25 to 45 with Graves disease.

In its sample, this clonotype was seen many times. The V gene is TRBV10-3, the J gene TRBJ2-1, with D maybe TRBD2 (6 bases). The germline V gene has CDR1 ENHRY and CDR2 SYGVKD. This CDR3 spans 16 amino acids. Between the trimmed V and J ends, which lost 3 bases and 8 bases, there was a span of 20 bases. In nucleotides, the CDR3 is TGTGCCATCAGTGATAATCCCCCTAGCGCCGGCGATGAGCAGTTCTTC. Protein sequence: CAISDNPPSAGDEQFF.

This clonotype was counted many times. The chain employs TRBV7-9 and TRBJ2-5; D is ambiguous. This CDR3 has 14 amino acids. Deletions cut 2 bases from V and 0 bases from J, with 7 bases between. From germline, CDR1 is SEHNR and CDR2 FQNEAQ (reference sequence). Here the CDR3 reads CASSLTGYQETQYF. The CDR3 DNA reads TGTGCCAGCAGCTTAACTGGCTACCAAGAGACCCAGTACTTC. The full variable domain, rest sourced from reference TRBV7-9 and TRBJ2-5, is DTGVSQNPRHKITKRGQNVTFRCDPISEHNRLYWYRQTLGQGPEFLTYFQNEAQLEKSRLLSDRFSAERPKGSFSTLEIQRTEQGDSAMYLCASSLTGYQETQYFGPGTRLLVL.

This clonotype has just a few counts. A read error may explain this, as a much larger clone is one base away. V usage is TRBV10-3 and J usage is TRBJ2-1; D remains ambiguous. From germline, CDR1 is ENHRY and CDR2 SYGVKD. Trimming shortened V by 3 bases and J by 9 bases, and 12 bases separated the two germline ends. The CDR3 has 13 residues. CDR3 in amino acids: CAISDWTNSEQFF. CDR3 sequence (DNA): TGTGCCATCAGTGATTGGACGAACAGTGAGCAGTTCTTC.

This clonotype was counted at least ten times. The chain has TRBV5-1 and TRBJ2-2; no firm D call. Per germline, CDR1 SGHRS and CDR2 YFSETQ. The CDR3 sequence is 16 residues long. Trimming shortened V by 2 bases and J by 4 bases, and 15 bases separated the two germline ends. The CDR3 DNA reads TGCGCCAGCAGCTTTTCACCTGACGGGCTCACCGGGGAGCTGTTTTTT. Protein: CASSFSPDGLTGELFF.

This clonotype came up many times. The chain links TRBV29-1 to TRBJ2-4, with D perhaps being TRBD1 or TRBD2 (5 bases each). Germline values: CDR1 SQVTM, CDR2 ANQGSEA. Trimming removed 3 bases at V and 7 bases at J, with 19 bases between. There are 15 residues in the CDR3. This CDR3 is CSVEDGDRAVNIQYF. CDR3 DNA sequence: TGCAGCGTTGAGGATGGGGACCGCGCCGTTAACATTCAGTACTTC.

This clonotype was observed at least ten times. The rearrangement links TRBV11-2 to TRBJ2-3, with D tentatively TRBD1 (5 bases). The germline gives CDR1 SGHAT, CDR2 FQNNGV. The CDR3 contains 15 residues. V was shortened by 1 base and J by 1 base, with 9 bases between the two germline ends. In DNA form, the CDR3 reads TGTGCCAGCAGCTTAGGACAGACACGCACAGATACGCAGTATTTT. This sequence encodes CASSLGQTRTDTQYF.

This clonotype was recorded a few times. The chain employs TRBV28 and TRBJ2-7, with TRBD2 matching 12 bases. Germline CDR1 is MDHEN and CDR2 is SYDVKM. The CDR3 extends over 16 amino acids. The junction had 7 bases not matched to a gene; V was cut back by 4 bases and J by 3 bases. The CDR3 reads CASSSRTSGTDYEQYF. The CDR3 nucleotides are TGTGCCAGCAGTTCACGGACTAGCGGGACTGACTACGAGCAGTACTTC.

The V gene is TRBV28, the J gene TRBJ1-3; possible D gene TRBD1, 6 bases. The germline V and J ends were trimmed by 2 bases and 4 bases, with 9 bases remaining between them. Germline-derived CDR1 and CDR2 are MDHEN and SYDVKM. The CDR3 has 14 amino acids. The DNA for the CDR3 is TGTGCCAGCAGTTTACACAGGGCCGGAAACACCATATATTTT. This translates into CASSLHRAGNTIYF.

In this sample, this clonotype turned up many times. Sequence at one end of the junction differs from germline and may be a read error. V gene TRBV2 combines with J gene TRBJ1-5, with D tentatively TRBD1 (5 bases). Germline CDR1 and CDR2: SNHLY and FYNNEI. CDR3 length: 12 amino acids. The CDR3 protein is CGSSSGREPQHF. In DNA, the CDR3 is TGTGGCAGCAGTTCAGGGCGGGAGCCCCAGCATTTT.

This chain uses TRBV19 with TRBJ2-7, with 8 bases lining up with TRBD1. Unmatched junction bases numbered 11, after V lost 3 bases and J lost 7 bases. The CDR3 extends over 15 amino acids. Germline V gene lookup returns CDR1 LNHDA and CDR2 SQIVND (reference sequence). This chain's CDR3 is CASSIDRGEYNEQYF. Written as DNA, the CDR3 is TGTGCCAGTAGTATCGACAGGGGCGAGTACAATGAGCAGTACTTC.

This clonotype came up many times. The J gene is TRBJ2-1, the V gene TRBV30; the match to TRBD2 covers 7 bases. The length of the CDR3 is 16 residues. Germline V gene lookup returns CDR1 GTSNPN and CDR2 SVGIG (reference sequence). Trimming cost V 0 bases and J 2 bases; bases outside gene matches: 7. The CDR3 DNA sequence: TGTGCCTGGAGTGTCCCAAGGGAGGGACCCTACAATGAGCAGTTCTTC. This codes for CAWSVPREGPYNEQFF.

There are many counts of this clonotype. CDR3 sequence (DNA): TGTGCCAGCAGCGCATATTCTAGCGGGTACTACGAGCAGTACTTC. Translated, it gives CASSAYSSGYYEQYF. The chain combines TRBV2 with TRBJ2-7; 8 bases agree with TRBD2. The CDR3 loop spans 15 amino acids. V shed 6 bases and J 3 bases; nucleotides not matched to a gene: 10. Germline CDR1 SNHLY, CDR2 FYNNEI.

This clonotype was picked up many times. V is TRBV10-3 and J is TRBJ2-5; TRBD1 might be the D (5 bases). The germline gives CDR1 ENHRY, CDR2 SYGVKD. Trimming pared 2 bases from V and 1 base from J, leaving 5 bases between. The CDR3 runs 13 residues. CDR3 sequence (DNA): TGTGCCATCAGTGAGGGGGCCCAAGAGACCCAGTACTTC. Amino acids: CAISEGAQETQYF.

This clonotype was seen ten or more times. This chain joins TRBV12-3 or TRBV12-4 and TRBJ2-1; D might be TRBD2 (5 bases). V shed 5 bases and J shed 3 bases, with 14 bases lying between them. The CDR3 has 15 amino acids. CDR3 coding DNA: TGTGCCAGCAGTCCAACACTAGTAATCTACAATGAGCAGTTCTTC. Translation gives CASSPTLVIYNEQFF.

This clonotype has a count of ten or more. The chain recombines TRBV7-9 with TRBJ2-1; tentatively, D is TRBD2 (7 bases). The CDR3 covers 18 residues. Between the trimmed V and J ends, which lost 2 bases and 0 bases, there was a span of 17 bases. Germline V gene data show CDR1 as SEHNR and CDR2 as FQNEAQ (reference sequence). In DNA, the CDR3 is TGTGCCAGCAGCTTATCCCATGAGGCGGGGGCCTCCTACAATGAGCAGTTCTTC. It yields the protein CASSLSHEAGASYNEQFF.

This clonotype was counted a few times. The J gene is TRBJ2-2, the V gene TRBV19; D is unresolved. V was shortened by 2 bases and J by 6 bases, with 10 bases between the two germline ends. The germline V gene has CDR1 LNHDA and CDR2 SQIVND (reference sequence). The CDR3 totals 14 residues. In DNA form, the CDR3 reads TGTGCCAGTAGTATAATCATACCTCCCGGGGAGCTGTTTTTT. Residues: CASSIIIPPGELFF.

This clonotype was recorded at least ten times. V is TRBV3-1 and J is TRBJ2-1; 8 bases match TRBD1. The CDR3 is 16 residues long. Looked up from germline, CDR1 is LGHDT and CDR2 is YNNKEL (reference sequence). The J segment lost 7 bases and the V segment lost 1 base, leaving 9 bases of the junction unmatched. The CDR3 DNA reads as TGTGCCAGCAGCCAAGCCGGGACAGGCTCTTTAAATGAGCAGTTCTTC. Amino acids: CASSQAGTGSLNEQFF.

V gene TRBV20-1 combines with J gene TRBJ1-2; TRBD1 matches 7 bases. The V gene end was trimmed by 5 bases and the J gene end by 4 bases; junction bases not matched to a gene: 7. This CDR3 comprises 13 residues. Germline V gene lookup returns CDR1 DFQATT and CDR2 SNEGSKA (reference sequence). The CDR3 DNA reads TGCAGTGCTCACGACAGGGAGGGCTATGGCTACACCTTC. Its protein product is CSAHDREGYGYTF.

This clonotype was found many times. V gene TRBV7-2 combines with J gene TRBJ2-7; D is uncertain. This CDR3 comprises 14 residues. The ends were cut back, 7 bases at V and 7 bases at J, with 20 bases in the middle. Germline V lookup: CDR1 SGHTA, CDR2 FQGNSA. CDR3 sequence (DNA): TGTGCCAGCAAAAAGTCGTCTCGGGCGTCGGAGCAGTACTTC. Translated: CASKKSSRASEQYF.

This clonotype has a count of ten or more. The chain uses TRBV6-2 or TRBV6-3 and TRBJ2-7; D is ambiguous. The CDR3 has 14 residues. Germline CDR1 reads MNHEY; CDR2 reads SVGEGT. The ends were cut back, 0 bases at V and 7 bases at J, with 13 bases in the middle. This CDR3 reads CASSYSNSAREQYF. CDR3 nucleotide sequence: TGTGCCAGCAGTTACTCGAATTCGGCGAGGGAGCAGTACTTC.

There are many counts of this clonotype. J is TRBJ2-5 and V is TRBV5-6, with a weak D call TRBD1 (5 bases). V was trimmed by 2 bases and J by 9 bases, leaving 17 bases between them. CDR3 size: 14 residues. In germline, CDR1 is SGHDT, CDR2 YYEEEE. CDR3 sequence (DNA): TGTGCCAGCAGCTTAAACAGGCTTACCAGGGCCCAGTACTTC. This encodes CASSLNRLTRAQYF.

This clonotype appeared many times. This chain uses TRBV19 with TRBJ2-6; D may be TRBD2 (5 bases). CDR1 is LNHDA, CDR2 SQIVND, per germline (reference sequence). This CDR3 comprises 15 residues. Trimming cost V 5 bases and J 0 bases, with 8 bases left between them. As DNA, the CDR3 is TGTGCCAGTAGTTCGGGGATCTCTGGGGCCAACGTCCTGACTTTC. This gives the protein CASSSGISGANVLTF. Using reference TRBV19 and TRBJ2-6 for the parts outside the CDR3, the full variable domain is DGGITQSPKYLFRKEGQNVTLSCEQNLNHDAMYWYRQDPGQGLRLIYYSQIVNDFQKGDIAEGYSVSREKKESFPLTVTSAQKNPTAFYLCASSSGISGANVLTFGAGSRLTVL.

This clonotype was detected ten times or more. CDR3 in amino acids: CASSLTYGTSGTDNEQFF. The CDR3 nucleotides read TGTGCCAGCAGCCTAACGTACGGGACTAGCGGGACGGACAATGAGCAGTTCTTC. The chain links TRBV11-2 to TRBJ2-1, with 13 bases that match TRBD2. The length of the CDR3 is 18 residues. The germline CDR1 and CDR2 sequences are SGHAT and FQNNGV. Unmatched junction bases numbered 12, after V lost 5 bases and J lost 5 bases.

Notes on this clonotype: This likely reflects a read error, since a far larger clone is one base away. J is TRBJ2-1 and V is TRBV20-1; no clear D gene. The CDR3 contains 13 residues. Germline-derived CDR1 and CDR2 are DFQATT and SNEGSKA (reference sequence). V shed 5 bases and J shed 10 bases, with 18 bases lying between them. Written as DNA, the CDR3 is TGCAGTGCTTTGGACGGTCGGCGCTACGAGCAGTTCTTC. Amino acid sequence: CSALDGRRYEQFF.

This clonotype was counted ten times or more. V gene TRBV12-3 or TRBV12-4 combines with J gene TRBJ2-3; tentative D call: TRBD1 (6 bases). Trimming left V 6 bases short and J 0 bases short, with 10 bases between. The CDR3 is 14 amino acids. In DNA form, the CDR3 reads TGTGCCAGCAGCCCGGGACAAAGCACAGATACGCAGTATTTT. Translated: CASSPGQSTDTQYF.